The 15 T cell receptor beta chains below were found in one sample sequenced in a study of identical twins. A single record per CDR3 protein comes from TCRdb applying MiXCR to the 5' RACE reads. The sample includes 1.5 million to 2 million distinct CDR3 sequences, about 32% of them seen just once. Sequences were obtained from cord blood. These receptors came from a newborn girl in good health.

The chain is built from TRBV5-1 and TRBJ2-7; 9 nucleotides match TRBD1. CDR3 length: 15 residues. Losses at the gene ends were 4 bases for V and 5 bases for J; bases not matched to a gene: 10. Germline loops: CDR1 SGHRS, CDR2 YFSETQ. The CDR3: CASSIAGTGYHEQYF. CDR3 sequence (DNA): TGCGCCAGCAGCATCGCCGGGACAGGGTACCACGAGCAGTACTTC.

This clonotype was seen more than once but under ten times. CDR3 DNA: TGCAGCGCTGATCGGCAGGGAAAGGACACCGGGGAGCTGTTTTTT. As protein: CSADRQGKDTGELFF. V usage is TRBV29-1 and J usage is TRBJ2-2; D possibly corresponds to TRBD1 (5 bases). Between the trimmed V and J ends, which lost 7 bases and 3 bases, there was a span of 18 bases. This CDR3 region has 15 residues. The germline CDR1 and CDR2 sequences are SQVTM and ANQGSEA.

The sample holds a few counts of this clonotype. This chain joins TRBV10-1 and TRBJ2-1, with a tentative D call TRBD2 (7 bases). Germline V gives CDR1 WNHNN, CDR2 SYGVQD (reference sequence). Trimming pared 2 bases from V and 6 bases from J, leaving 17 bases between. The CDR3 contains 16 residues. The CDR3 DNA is TGCGCCAGCAGTGAGAAAGTCGGGGGGCCGGGCAATGAGCAGTTCTTC. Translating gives CASSEKVGGPGNEQFF.

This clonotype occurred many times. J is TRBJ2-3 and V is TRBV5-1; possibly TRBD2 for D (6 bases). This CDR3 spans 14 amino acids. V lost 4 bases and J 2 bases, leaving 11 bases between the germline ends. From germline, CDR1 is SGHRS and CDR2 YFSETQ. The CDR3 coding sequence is TGCGCCAGCAGCGTCCGGGACTCCACAGATACGCAGTATTTT. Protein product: CASSVRDSTDTQYF.

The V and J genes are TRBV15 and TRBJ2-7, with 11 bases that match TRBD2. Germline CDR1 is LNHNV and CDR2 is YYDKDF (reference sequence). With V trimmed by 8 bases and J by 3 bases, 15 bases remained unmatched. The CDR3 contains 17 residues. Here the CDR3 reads CATSDRILAGVGYEQYF. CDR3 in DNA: TGTGCCACCTCTGACCGAATACTAGCGGGAGTAGGCTACGAGCAGTACTTC.

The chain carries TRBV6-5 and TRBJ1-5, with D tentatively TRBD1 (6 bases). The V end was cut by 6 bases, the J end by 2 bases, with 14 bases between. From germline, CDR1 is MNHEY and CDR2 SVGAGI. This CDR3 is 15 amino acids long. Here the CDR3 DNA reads TGTGCCAGCAGCGCTACACAGGGAGGCAATCAGCCCCAGCATTTT. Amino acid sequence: CASSATQGGNQPQHF.

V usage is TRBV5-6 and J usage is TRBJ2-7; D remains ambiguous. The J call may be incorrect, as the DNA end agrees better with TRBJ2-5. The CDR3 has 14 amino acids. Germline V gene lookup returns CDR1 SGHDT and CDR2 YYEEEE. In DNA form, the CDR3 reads TGTGCCAGCAGCTTGGCTGTCGGATTCGAGACCCAGTACTTC. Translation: CASSLAVGFETQYF.

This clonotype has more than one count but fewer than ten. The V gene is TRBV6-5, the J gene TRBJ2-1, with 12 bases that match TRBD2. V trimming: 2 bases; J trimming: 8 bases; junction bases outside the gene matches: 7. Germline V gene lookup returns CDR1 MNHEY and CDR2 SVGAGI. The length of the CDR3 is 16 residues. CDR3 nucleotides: TGTGCCAGCAGTTACGCCCTAGCGGGAGGGCCCGATGAGCAGTTCTTC. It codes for CASSYALAGGPDEQFF.

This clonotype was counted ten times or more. In DNA form, the CDR3 reads TGCAGCGTTGGGTTACGGCTTCAAGAGACCCAGTACTTC. Protein: CSVGLRLQETQYF. This chain uses TRBV29-1 with TRBJ2-5; D gene unclear. The V gene lost 4 bases and the J gene lost 2 bases, with 11 bases spanning the gap. The germline CDR1 and CDR2 sequences are SQVTM and ANQGSEA. There are 13 residues in the CDR3.

CDR3 amino acids: CASSYSGQFNYGYTF. CDR3 DNA: TGTGCCAGCAGTTACTCGGGGCAGTTTAACTATGGCTACACCTTC. The rearrangement links TRBV6-5 to TRBJ1-2; TRBD1 is a possible D gene (5 bases). The germline gives CDR1 MNHEY, CDR2 SVGAGI. The CDR3 is made up of 15 amino acids. Trimming shortened V by 0 bases and J by 1 base, and 9 bases separated the two germline ends.

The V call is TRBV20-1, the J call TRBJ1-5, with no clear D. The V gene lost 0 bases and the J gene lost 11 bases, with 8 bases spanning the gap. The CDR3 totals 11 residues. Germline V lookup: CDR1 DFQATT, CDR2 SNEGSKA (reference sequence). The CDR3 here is CSARDPLTQHF. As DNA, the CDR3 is TGCAGTGCTAGAGATCCGTTGACCCAGCATTTT.

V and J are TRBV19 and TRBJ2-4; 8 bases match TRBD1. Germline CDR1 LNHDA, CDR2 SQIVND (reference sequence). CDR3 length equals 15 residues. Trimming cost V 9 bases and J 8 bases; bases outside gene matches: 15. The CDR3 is CASSRRGLRGDIQYF. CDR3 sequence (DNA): TGTGCCAGCTCTCGCAGGGGGCTACGAGGGGACATTCAGTACTTC.

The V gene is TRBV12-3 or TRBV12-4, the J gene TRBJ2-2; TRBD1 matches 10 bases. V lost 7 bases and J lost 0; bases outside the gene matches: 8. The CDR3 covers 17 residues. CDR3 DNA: TGTGCCAGCAATAACCATGGACAGGGGGCGAACACCGGGGAGCTGTTTTTT. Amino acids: CASNNHGQGANTGELFF.

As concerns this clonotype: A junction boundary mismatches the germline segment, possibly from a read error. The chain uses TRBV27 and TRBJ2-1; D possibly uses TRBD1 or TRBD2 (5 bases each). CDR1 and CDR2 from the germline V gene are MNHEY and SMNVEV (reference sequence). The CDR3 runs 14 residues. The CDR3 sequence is CTSSGTPRLGEQFF. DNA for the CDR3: TGTACCAGCAGTGGGACGCCGAGGTTGGGTGAGCAGTTCTTC.

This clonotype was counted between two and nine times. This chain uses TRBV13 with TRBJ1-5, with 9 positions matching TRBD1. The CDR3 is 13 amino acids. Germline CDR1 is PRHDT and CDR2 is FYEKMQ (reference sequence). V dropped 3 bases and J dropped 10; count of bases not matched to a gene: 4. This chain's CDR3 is CASSLNRGRPQHF. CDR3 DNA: TGTGCCAGCAGCTTGAACAGGGGGCGACCCCAGCATTTT.